These T cell receptor beta chains were read from a single sample in a study of cytotoxic CD8 clonotypes in ibrutinib-treated CLL. This table comes from immunoSEQ multiplex PCR, and its TCRdb copy is limited to in-frame clones, with some not included. The sample records roughly 42,000 clones, 65% to 70% being singletons. The input for sequencing was PBMCs, taken after 24 months of ibrutinib treatment. These receptors were taken from a human donor with chronic lymphocytic leukemia. Both conserved end residues are part of each CDR3. Fields, in order: J gene, D gene, V gene, clone size, CDR3 DNA, CDR3 protein. The D gene is left open where the match is weak. Part of the rows lack a size; the others show once, few, many or a class for expanded clones.

TRBJ1-5 | . | TRBV2 | . | TGTGCCAGCAGGGGGGTGGGTGGCAATCAGCCCCAGCATTTT | CASRGVGGNQPQHF
TRBJ2-7 | . | TRBV9 | . | TGTGCCAGCAGCGCTGGGACTCGCGGGGAGCAGTACTTC | CASSAGTRGEQYF
TRBJ1-1 | . | TRBV29-1 | . | TGCAGCGTTGTCGCAGGGAGGGAAGCTTTCTTT | CSVVAGREAFF
TRBJ1-1 | . | TRBV27 | . | TGTGCCAGCAGCAGGCGTCGGGCGGAAAACACTGAAGCTTTCTTT | CASSRRRAENTEAFF
TRBJ1-6 | . | TRBV6-1 | few | TGTGCCAGCAGTGAGAAAGGGCCGTTTGGTTCACCCCTCCACTTT | CASSEKGPFGSPLHF
TRBJ2-6 | . | TRBV6-6 | . | TGTGCCAGCACAGTCGTCTCTGGGGCCAACGTCCTGACTTTC | CASTVVSGANVLTF
TRBJ1-6 | TRBD1 | TRBV9 | . | TGTGCCAGCAGCGCCGAGGGACAGGGAGGTTCACCCCTCCACTTT | CASSAEGQGGSPLHF
TRBJ2-1 | TRBD2 | TRBV7-9 | . | TGTGCCAGCAGCTTATGGCGCCTAGCGGGGTTTTACAATGAGCAGTTCTTC | CASSLWRLAGFYNEQFF
TRBJ1-1 | TRBD1 | TRBV27 | . | TGTGCCAGCAGTCGCGACAGGGGGAACACTGAAGCTTTCTTT | CASSRDRGNTEAFF
TRBJ2-2 | . | TRBV4-1 | once | TGCGCCAGCAGCAGGGGCACCGGGGAGCTGTTTTTT | CASSRGTGELFF
TRBJ2-2 | TRBD2 | TRBV29-1 | . | TGCAGCGTTCCCGTACGGGGGGGGAACACCGGGGAGCTGTTTTTT | CSVPVRGGNTGELFF
TRBJ1-1 | . | TRBV6-5 | . | TGTGCCAGCATAAAAATGGGGAGATTGAACACTGAAGCTTTCTTT | CASIKMGRLNTEAFF
TRBJ2-2 | . | TRBV6-5 | . | TGTGCCAGCAGCCACCCGCCGACACCGACCGGGGAGCTGTTTTTT | CASSHPPTPTGELFF
TRBJ2-7 | TRBD2 | TRBV11-2 | . | TGTGCCAGCAGCTTTGCGGGAGGGCCCGGCGAGCAGTACTTC | CASSFAGGPGEQYF
TRBJ2-7 | TRBD1 | TRBV11-2 | many | TGTGCCAGCAGACCCTCAGGGGGCGACGAGCAGTACTTC | CASRPSGGDEQYF
TRBJ2-7 | . | TRBV29-1 | . | TGCAGCGTTGCGCGGACTGGAACCTACGAGCAGTACTTC | CSVARTGTYEQYF
TRBJ1-6 | . | TRBV30 | many | TGTGCCTGGAGTTTTCAGGGGTTAAGCTCACCCCTCCACTTT | CAWSFQGLSSPLHF